This T cell receptor beta chain was sequenced in a study of blood T cell repertoires in COVID-19. Study in general: Sites in the United States, Italy and Spain provided acute and convalescent COVID-19 samples. Sources were T cells, B-cell-depleted T cells, or PBMCs; the material itself was cDNA or gDNA.

Trimming cost V 5 bases and J 4 bases; bases outside gene matches: 6. The CDR3 extends over 16 amino acids. Germline values: CDR1 MNHEY, CDR2 SMNVEV (reference sequence). Authors' processing steps: Researchers report that nucleated cell counts were estimated from reference gene primer amplification. Clones were read by immunoSEQ multiplex PCR, and TCRdb kept only the in-frame ones, dropping some. Clonal size and the V and J genes are those of that table, whereas D and trimming came from the DNA. The sample holds hundreds of thousands of clones, 70% to 90% seen once. This TCR derives from a woman aged 25-40 years with COVID-19, enrolled during active disease. This chain joins TRBV27 and TRBJ2-1; 12 nucleotides agree with TRBD1. Material: peripheral blood. The CDR3 DNA is TGTGCCAGCAGTCGGGGGACAGGGGGCAGGTACAATGAGCAGTTCTTC. It is translated as CASSRGTGGRYNEQFF.